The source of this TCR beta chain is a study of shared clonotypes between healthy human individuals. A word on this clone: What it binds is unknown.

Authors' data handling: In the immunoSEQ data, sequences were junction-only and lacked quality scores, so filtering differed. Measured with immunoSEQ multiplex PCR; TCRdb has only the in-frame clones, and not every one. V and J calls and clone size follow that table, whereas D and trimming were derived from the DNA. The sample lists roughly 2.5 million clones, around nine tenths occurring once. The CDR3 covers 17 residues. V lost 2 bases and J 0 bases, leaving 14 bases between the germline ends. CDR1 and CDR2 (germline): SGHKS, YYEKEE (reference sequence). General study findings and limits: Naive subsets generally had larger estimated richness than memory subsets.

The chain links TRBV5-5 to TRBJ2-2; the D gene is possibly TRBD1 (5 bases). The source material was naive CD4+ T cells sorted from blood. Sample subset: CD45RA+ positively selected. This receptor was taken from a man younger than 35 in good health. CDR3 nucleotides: TGTGCCAGCAGCTTTACCAGGGCGGCCCCGAACACCGGGGAGCTGTTTTTT. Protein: CASSFTRAAPNTGELFF.